One and the same sample provided the 16 T cell receptor beta chains below, sequenced in a study of HIV-infected children after antiretroviral therapy interruption. This sample's treatment: PENTA 11 planned treatment interruption arm or continuous ART arm. A 3' RACE protocol on RNA, with unique molecular identifiers, produced the TCR library. TCRdb analysed the 3' RACE reads with MiXCR anew, one entry per CDR3 protein. The data show 45,000 to 50,000 distinct CDR3 sequences, around 4.1% seen once. The specimen comprised CD45RA+ CD4+ T cells from PBMCs, pooled from several time points, sampled from a donor given antiretroviral therapy, either interrupted or continuous. Specified subset: naive CD4+ CD45RA+ CD45RO- T cells. These receptors originate from a pool of human donors with HIV.

The sample holds many counts of this clonotype. This chain connects TRBV10-3 to TRBJ2-1; D is perhaps TRBD1 (5 bases). The CDR3 spans 16 residues. Germline loops: CDR1 ENHRY, CDR2 SYGVKD. Trimming cost V 4 bases and J 3 bases, with 16 bases left between them. The CDR3 spells CAISARQTNLYNEQFF. CDR3 nucleotide sequence: TGTGCCATCAGTGCCCGACAGACCAATCTCTACAATGAGCAGTTCTTC.

This clonotype was counted many times. V is TRBV5-1 and J is TRBJ2-3; D might be TRBD1 (6 bases). This CDR3 contains 14 residues. Trimming took off 3 bases at V and 5 bases at J, with 13 bases between the two ends. Germline values: CDR1 SGHRS, CDR2 YFSETQ. DNA of the CDR3: TGCGCCAGCAGCTCCGGACAGCCCGGAGATACGCAGTATTTT. Protein product: CASSSGQPGDTQYF.

This clonotype came up many times. The chain couples TRBV2 to TRBJ1-1, with D perhaps TRBD1 (5 bases). From germline, CDR1 is SNHLY and CDR2 FYNNEI. The CDR3 contains 12 residues. V was trimmed by 6 bases and J by 14 bases, leaving 19 bases between them. This CDR3 is CASSLEGREVFF. DNA of the CDR3: TGTGCCAGCAGCTTAGAGGGGAGGGAAGTCTTCTTT.

This clonotype was recorded at least ten times. V and J are TRBV12-3 or TRBV12-4 and TRBJ2-3; D may match TRBD1 or TRBD2 (5 bases each). The CDR3 is 15 amino acids. Trimming left V 6 bases short and J 0 bases short, with 13 bases between. The CDR3 is CASSRSGTSTDTQYF. As DNA, the CDR3 is TGTGCCAGCAGCCGTTCCGGGACCAGCACAGATACGCAGTATTTT.

This clonotype was seen at least ten times. This chain connects TRBV29-1 to TRBJ1-1; no firm D call. Germline V lookup: CDR1 SQVTM, CDR2 ANQGSEA. Trimming took off 3 bases at V and 5 bases at J, with 10 bases between the two ends. The length of the CDR3 is 12 residues. The CDR3 protein is CSVERDRTEAFF. The CDR3 nucleotides read TGCAGCGTTGAGAGGGATAGGACTGAAGCTTTCTTT.

Many counts were recorded for this clonotype. This chain uses TRBV12-3 or TRBV12-4 with TRBJ1-2; D is ambiguous. V lost 6 bases, J lost 4 bases, and 12 bases lay in between. The CDR3 runs to 13 residues. CDR3 nucleotide sequence: TGTGCCAGCAGCCAGTCAGCGGTCTATGGCTACACCTTC. This translates into CASSQSAVYGYTF.

This clonotype was detected a few times. This CDR3 reads CASSTGLDYGYTF. CDR3 DNA sequence: TGCGCCAGCTCTACAGGGTTGGACTATGGCTACACCTTC. The gene calls are TRBV10-2 and TRBJ1-2, with D maybe TRBD1 (6 bases). V was shortened by 8 bases and J by 3 bases, with 13 bases between the two germline ends. Per the germline V gene, CDR1 is WSHSY and CDR2 is SAAADI. This CDR3 is built from 13 residues.

The table lists this clonotype with many counts. The chain is built from TRBV20-1 and TRBJ2-3, with 8 nucleotides matching TRBD2. The CDR3 covers 15 residues. Germline CDR1 DFQATT, CDR2 SNEGSKA (reference sequence). The CDR3 loop is CSTPILRGGADTQYF. The CDR3 bases are TGCAGCACCCCCATCCTCCGGGGGGGCGCAGATACGCAGTATTTT.

This clonotype was counted ten times or more. This chain uses TRBV4-2 with TRBJ1-2; D is perhaps TRBD1 (5 bases). V lost 4 bases and J lost 7, with 19 bases in between. CDR3 length: 15 residues. Looked up from germline, CDR1 is LGHNA and CDR2 is YNFKEQ. CDR3 coding DNA: TGTGCCAGCAGCCCTGGGACGGATGGATGGGGTGGCTACACCTTC. Translated, it gives CASSPGTDGWGGYTF.

The sample holds many counts of this clonotype. The chain combines TRBV6-2 or TRBV6-3 with TRBJ1-1; tentative D call: TRBD1 (6 bases). Trimming pared 5 bases from V and 1 base from J, leaving 17 bases between. This CDR3 contains 16 residues. Germline V CDR1 and CDR2: MNHEY, SVGEGT. The CDR3 DNA reads as TGTGCCAGCAGTCTTCTTTGGACAGACCCGAACACTGAAGCTTTCTTT. This sequence encodes CASSLLWTDPNTEAFF.

At least ten counts were recorded for this clonotype. The V gene is TRBV3-1, the J gene TRBJ2-7; TRBD2 matches 7 bases. The ends lost 1 base at V and 1 base at J; junction bases unmatched: 7. The CDR3 has 16 residues. In germline, CDR1 is LGHDT, CDR2 YNNKEL (reference sequence). The CDR3 region has the DNA TGTGCCAGCAGCCAAGTGAAGGCAGCGGGATCCTACGAGCAGTACTTC. Translation: CASSQVKAAGSYEQYF.

This clonotype was seen at least ten times. The chain joins TRBV9 to TRBJ2-5; 8 bases match TRBD1. After removal of 2 bases from V and 5 bases from J, the junction contained 11 bases not matched to a gene. The CDR3 contains 16 residues. Per the germline V gene, CDR1 is SGDLS and CDR2 is YYNGEE. The CDR3 nucleotides are TGTGCCAGCAGCGTGGCCGGGACAGGTAGTGTTGAGACCCAGTACTTC. This codes for CASSVAGTGSVETQYF.

By share of the sample, this clonotype is medium-sized. CDR3 DNA: TGTGCCAGCAGTTACGGACTTCAAGAGACCCAGTACTTC. This encodes CASSYGLQETQYF. The rearrangement links TRBV6-2 or TRBV6-3 to TRBJ2-5; D is perhaps TRBD2 (5 bases). The germline gives CDR1 MNHEY, CDR2 SVGEGT. V was pared by 2 bases and J by 2 bases, with 6 bases between. CDR3 length: 13 residues.

This clonotype was observed a handful of times. The rearrangement links TRBV2 to TRBJ2-3; 8 nucleotides line up with TRBD1. Germline loops: CDR1 SNHLY, CDR2 FYNNEI. CDR3 size: 14 residues. With 6 bases clipped from V and 2 bases from J, the junction kept 4 bases outside the gene matches. The CDR3 protein is CASRTGAATDTQYF. CDR3 bases: TGTGCCAGCAGGACAGGGGCAGCCACAGATACGCAGTATTTT.

This clonotype was seen at least ten times. The V gene is TRBV10-1, the J gene TRBJ1-1; D might be TRBD1 (5 bases). Trimming pared 9 bases from V and 0 bases from J, leaving 11 bases between. This CDR3 comprises 13 residues. CDR1 is WNHNN and CDR2 is SYGVQD in the germline V gene (reference sequence). CDR3 protein: CASKRQLNTEAFF. In nucleotides, the CDR3 is TGCGCCAGTAAAAGACAGCTGAACACTGAAGCTTTCTTT.

This clonotype showed up many times. V usage is TRBV4-2 and J usage is TRBJ1-2; no reliable D call. The germline V and J ends were trimmed by 0 bases and 2 bases, with 7 bases remaining between them. The CDR3 totals 14 residues. In germline, CDR1 is LGHNA, CDR2 YNFKEQ. The CDR3 loop is CASSQDNFNYGYTF. As DNA, the CDR3 is TGTGCCAGCAGCCAAGACAACTTCAACTATGGCTACACCTTC.